This T cell receptor beta chain appears in the sequencing data of a study of blood T cells in healthy people across ages. There are a few counts of this clonotype. Together with a sample-barcoded 5' primer, a J-beta primer mix was included in a second PCR lasting about 7 to 12 cycles. TCRdb re-called the 5' RACE reads with MiXCR, one entry per CDR3 protein. The profile covers about 640,000 distinct CDR3 sequences, with under 70% appearing a single time and more than 35% taken by the ten largest. The sequenced material came from blood. The receptor comes from a man aged 55 to 70 in good health.

CDR3 sequence: CATSRVGRWADTQYF. Here the CDR3 DNA reads TGTGCCACCAGCAGAGTTGGTCGTTGGGCAGATACGCAGTATTTT. The chain has TRBV15 and TRBJ2-3; D is uncertain. The CDR3 length is 15 residues. Germline values: CDR1 LNHNV, CDR2 YYDKDF (reference sequence). Trimming stripped 1 base from V and 4 bases from J, with 12 bases between.